These 23 T cell receptor beta chains came from one sample sequenced in a study of blood T cells in healthy people across ages. Using a J-beta primer mix together with a sample-barcoded 5' primer, a second PCR was run for roughly 6 to 12 cycles. TCRdb re-called the 5' RACE reads with MiXCR, one entry per CDR3 protein. The data show roughly 930,000 distinct CDR3 sequences, with roughly 50% seen just once and about an eighth held by the top ten. The sequenced material came from blood. The receptors derive from a young man in good health.

This chain connects TRBV7-8 to TRBJ2-3; D is possibly TRBD1 (6 bases). Germline V gene data show CDR1 as SGHVS and CDR2 as FQNEAQ. V lost 5 bases, J lost 4 bases, and 13 bases lay in between. This CDR3 has 14 amino acids. CDR3 in amino acids: CASSKRTDPDTQYF. DNA for the CDR3: TGTGCCAGCAGCAAACGGACAGACCCAGATACGCAGTATTTT.

The V call is TRBV30, the J call TRBJ1-2; TRBD1 matches 7 bases. V gave up 5 bases and J gave up 4 bases; unmatched junction bases: 10. CDR3 length: 14 residues. CDR1 is GTSNPN, CDR2 SVGIG, per germline (reference sequence). CDR3 sequence (DNA): TGTGCCTGGGTCCTTACCGGGACAGTCTATGGCTACACCTTC. Translated, it gives CAWVLTGTVYGYTF. Complete variable domain (other parts from reference TRBV30 and TRBJ1-2): SQTIHQWPATLVQPVGSPLSLECTVEGTSNPNLYWYRQAAGRGLQLLFYSVGIGQISSEVPQNLSASRPQDRQFILSSKKLLLSDSGFYLCAWVLTGTVYGYTFGSGTRLTVV.

The V gene is TRBV7-9, the J gene TRBJ2-7; D unclear. Deletions cut 4 bases from V and 5 bases from J, with 9 bases between. The length of the CDR3 is 12 residues. Germline values: CDR1 SEHNR, CDR2 FQNEAQ (reference sequence). CDR3 nucleotide sequence: TGTGCCAGCAGCTGGAAACCCGACGAGCAGTACTTC. Its translation is CASSWKPDEQYF.

The genes are TRBV5-1 and TRBJ2-3; no reliable D call. Germline values: CDR1 SGHRS, CDR2 YFSETQ. V was cut by 6 bases and J by 0 bases, with 11 bases left in between. This CDR3 is 14 amino acids long. The CDR3 DNA is TGCGCCAGCACCAGTTACTCTAGCACAGATACGCAGTATTTT. Protein sequence: CASTSYSSTDTQYF. The full variable domain, its missing parts supplied by reference TRBV5-1 and TRBJ2-3, is KAGVTQTPRYLIKTRGQQVTLSCSPISGHRSVSWYQQTPGQGLQFLFEYFSETQRNKGNFPGRFSGRQFSNSRSEMNVSTLELGDSALYLCASTSYSSTDTQYFGPGTRLTVL.

This chain uses TRBV11-3 with TRBJ1-2; tentative D call: TRBD1 (5 bases). The length of the CDR3 is 17 residues. Germline CDR1 SGHNT, CDR2 YENEEA. The V and J ends lost 1 base and 4 bases respectively, with 19 bases between them. The CDR3 DNA sequence: TGTGCCAGCAGCTTAGGGAGGACAACCCCTCTCTCCTATGGCTACACCTTC. It codes for CASSLGRTTPLSYGYTF.

This clonotype showed up many times. The rearrangement uses TRBV4-1 and TRBJ2-1; D gene unclear. The CDR3 has 11 amino acids. Trimming removed 1 base from V and 9 bases from J, with 4 bases in between. Germline V lookup: CDR1 MGHRA, CDR2 YSYEKL. The CDR3 DNA is TGCGCCAGCAGCCAAGTTGCTGAGCAGTTCTTC. Translating gives CASSQVAEQFF.

This clonotype was observed many times. The chain has TRBV20-1 and TRBJ2-1; D is perhaps TRBD2 (7 bases). Per germline, CDR1 DFQATT and CDR2 SNEGSKA (reference sequence). Between the trimmed V and J ends, which lost 1 base and 7 bases, there was a span of 14 bases. CDR3 length: 14 amino acids. The CDR3 DNA is TGCAGTGCTAGAGTAGGGGGGGGGCCTAATGAGCAGTTCTTC. It specifies CSARVGGGPNEQFF.

This clonotype was detected a few times. The CDR3: CSARVNSNQPQHF. The CDR3 bases are TGCAGTGCTAGGGTGAACAGCAATCAGCCCCAGCATTTT. J is TRBJ1-5 and V is TRBV20-1, with unresolved D. Trimming removed 3 bases from V and 1 base from J, with 7 bases in between. The CDR3 is 13 amino acids. Germline V gene data show CDR1 as DFQATT and CDR2 as SNEGSKA (reference sequence).

Concerning this clonotype itself: Germline is not matched at one junction end, which may reflect a read error. The chain couples TRBV4-2 to TRBJ2-1; possibly TRBD2 for D (6 bases). The CDR3 loop spans 16 amino acids. Germline CDR1 reads LGHNA; CDR2 reads YNFKEQ. CDR3 in amino acids: CASSQTGEAGYNERFF. Written as DNA, the CDR3 is TGTGCCAGCAGCCAAACGGGGGAGGCCGGTTACAATGAGCGGTTCTTC.

J is TRBJ2-1 and V is TRBV20-1; 10 bases align to TRBD1. The V gene end was trimmed by 0 bases and the J gene end by 5 bases; junction bases not matched to a gene: 7. The CDR3 covers 16 residues. The germline CDR1 and CDR2 sequences are DFQATT and SNEGSKA (reference sequence). For the CDR3, the DNA is TGCAGTGCTAGAGATCAGGGACAGGGGCTAGACAATGAGCAGTTCTTC. Its protein is CSARDQGQGLDNEQFF.

The chain is built from TRBV10-3 and TRBJ1-2; D is uncertain. This CDR3 is 11 amino acids long. Germline values: CDR1 ENHRY, CDR2 SYGVKD. Trimming stripped 4 bases from V and 4 bases from J, with 4 bases between. The CDR3 sequence is CAISVSYGYTF. The CDR3 coding sequence is TGTGCCATCAGTGTTAGCTATGGCTACACCTTC.

J is TRBJ2-3 and V is TRBV30; D gene ambiguous. CDR3 length: 13 residues. CDR1 is GTSNPN, CDR2 SVGIG, per germline (reference sequence). Between the trimmed V and J ends, which lost 6 bases and 5 bases, there was a span of 15 bases. CDR3 amino acids: CACLVGWEDTQYF. CDR3 nucleotides: TGTGCCTGTCTCGTAGGGTGGGAAGATACGCAGTATTTT.

This clonotype has more than one count but fewer than ten. The CDR3 loop is CASTPGQGNNSPLHF. The CDR3 DNA reads as TGTGCCAGCACCCCCGGACAGGGAAATAATTCACCCCTCCACTTT. V is TRBV12-3 or TRBV12-4 and J is TRBJ1-6, with 8 bases aligning to TRBD1. The CDR3 runs 15 residues. Trimming took 7 bases from V and 5 from J; bases not matched to a gene: 7.

CDR3 in amino acids: CASSYNDLGGEKYEQYF. The CDR3 DNA reads as TGTGCCAGCAGTTACAATGACTTGGGGGGTGAGAAATACGAGCAGTACTTC. The chain links TRBV6-6 to TRBJ2-7, with D perhaps TRBD2 (6 bases). CDR3 size: 17 residues. Germline values: CDR1 MNHNY, CDR2 SVGAGI (reference sequence). The V and J ends lost 2 bases and 4 bases respectively, with 21 bases between them.

This clonotype came up a few times. The gene calls are TRBV3-1 and TRBJ1-2; D perhaps matches TRBD1 (5 bases). This CDR3 has 14 amino acids. V gave up 4 bases and J gave up 7 bases, with 16 bases separating them. Germline V gene data show CDR1 as LGHDT and CDR2 as YNNKEL (reference sequence). The CDR3: CASSPGRGRSGYTF. DNA for the CDR3: TGTGCCAGCAGCCCCGGGAGGGGACGGAGTGGCTACACCTTC.

This clonotype was detected a few times. V and J are TRBV20-1 and TRBJ2-7; D may match TRBD1 or TRBD2 (6 bases each). Germline loops: CDR1 DFQATT, CDR2 SNEGSKA (reference sequence). The CDR3 has 13 residues. The V end was cut by 0 bases, the J end by 4 bases, with 10 bases between. In nucleotides, the CDR3 is TGCAGTGCTAGAGACGGAGGGGGATACGAGCAGTACTTC. It yields the protein CSARDGGGYEQYF.

The V and J genes are TRBV5-1 and TRBJ2-7; 7 bases are shared with TRBD1. Per germline, CDR1 SGHRS and CDR2 YFSETQ. J lost 6 bases, V lost 2 bases, and 8 bases had no gene match. This CDR3 spans 14 amino acids. The DNA for the CDR3 is TGCGCCAGCAGCTTATTTAGGGGGCCTGTCGAGCAGTACTTC. It codes for CASSLFRGPVEQYF.

On this clonotype: A much larger clonotype is one base distant, so this may be a read error. The genes are TRBV3-1 and TRBJ2-5; perhaps TRBD1 as D (6 bases). Germline CDR1 and CDR2: LGHDT and YNNKEL (reference sequence). The CDR3 sequence is 13 residues long. The germline V and J ends were trimmed by 1 base and 4 bases, with 7 bases remaining between them. DNA of the CDR3: TGTGCCAGCAGCCAAGTAGGGGGAGAGACCCAGTACTTC. Its translation is CASSQVGGETQYF.

The chain couples TRBV12-3 or TRBV12-4 to TRBJ2-1, with 12 nucleotides matching TRBD2. This CDR3 comprises 16 residues. The trim removed 3 bases at V and 4 bases at J, leaving 4 bases unmatched. The CDR3 coding sequence is TGTGCCAGCAGTTTTAGACTAGCGGGGGATTACAATGAGCAGTTCTTC. Translated, it gives CASSFRLAGDYNEQFF.

This chain joins TRBV20-1 and TRBJ2-1; 10 bases map to TRBD2. The CDR3 spans 15 residues. Germline CDR1 reads DFQATT; CDR2 reads SNEGSKA (reference sequence). The trim removed 0 bases at V and 6 bases at J, leaving 5 bases unmatched. CDR3 amino acids: CSARDYSGGANEQFF. Here the CDR3 DNA reads TGCAGTGCTAGAGATTACAGCGGGGGGGCCAATGAGCAGTTCTTC.

This clonotype was counted only a few times. The J gene is TRBJ1-2, the V gene TRBV28; D not certain. The CDR3 has 15 amino acids. Germline CDR1 reads MDHEN; CDR2 reads SYDVKM. Trimming took 6 bases from V and 6 from J, leaving 20 bases between them. The CDR3 nucleotides are TGTGCCAGCAGCCCAGATGCCACTGCCGTCGATGGCTACACCTTC. Its protein is CASSPDATAVDGYTF.

The V call is TRBV4-2, the J call TRBJ2-5, with D perhaps matching TRBD2 (6 bases). The CDR3 contains 15 residues. V gave up 1 base and J gave up 8 bases, with 17 bases separating them. Per germline, CDR1 LGHNA and CDR2 YNFKEQ. The CDR3 is CASSQVEQEGGTQYF. As DNA, the CDR3 is TGTGCCAGCAGCCAAGTAGAACAGGAGGGAGGTACCCAGTACTTC.

The V gene is TRBV12-3 or TRBV12-4, the J gene TRBJ2-4, with D perhaps TRBD1 (5 bases). Near its end, the DNA agrees better with TRBJ2-5, so the J call may be wrong. This CDR3 has 14 residues. The CDR3 sequence is CASSLIGRAETQYF. The DNA of the CDR3 is TGTGCCAGCAGTTTAATCGGCAGGGCAGAGACCCAGTACTTC.